Listed below are T cell receptor beta chains from one sample, sequenced in a study of T cell responses to AZD1222 COVID-19 vaccine. Clones were read by immunoSEQ multiplex PCR, and TCRdb kept only the in-frame ones, dropping some. The repertoire holds around 140,000 clones, with around 90% as singletons. The sequences come from peripheral blood, collected 28 days after the second dose of the MenACWY control vaccine. The receptors derive from an adult who received the MenACWY meningococcal vaccine as a control. Both conserved end residues are part of each CDR3. The D gene is left open where the match is weak. Part of the rows lack a size; the others show once, few, many or a class for expanded clones.

V	size	J	D	DNA	CDR3
TRBV7-2	-	TRBJ1-5	-	TGTGCCAGCAGCTTACAGGGTAGGAGCAATCAGCCCCAGCATTTT	CASSLQGRSNQPQHF
TRBV27	-	TRBJ1-2	TRBD1	TGTGCCAGCAGTTTCCCGGGACAGGGTGTTCGAGGCTACACCTTC	CASSFPGQGVRGYTF
TRBV15	-	TRBJ2-3	TRBD2	TGTGCCACCAGCAGAGATGCGCATAGCGGGGTTAGCACAGATACGCAGTATTTT	CATSRDAHSGVSTDTQYF
TRBV6-2/TRBV6-3	-	TRBJ1-5	-	TGTGCCAGCAGTTGGGGTTATCAGCCCCAGCATTTT	CASSWGYQPQHF
TRBV6-1	-	TRBJ2-1	-	TGTGCCAGCAGTGACGAGACGGGAACTAGCTACAATGAGCAGTTCTTC	CASSDETGTSYNEQFF
TRBV19	-	TRBJ1-5	-	TGTGCCAGTAGTGGGGATGTCAGGGATCTCAATCAGCCCCAGCATTTT	CASSGDVRDLNQPQHF
TRBV7-9	once	TRBJ1-2	-	TGTGCCAGCAGGGGGACGGAGAACTATGGCTACACCTTC	CASRGTENYGYTF
TRBV7-3	-	TRBJ2-2	-	TGTGCCAGCAGCTTAACGGCGCGGGGCACCGGGGAGCTGTTTTTT	CASSLTARGTGELFF
TRBV14	-	TRBJ2-7	TRBD1	TGTGCCAGCAGCCGGATGGGACAGCCTAGGGTCGAGCAGTACTTC	CASSRMGQPRVEQYF
TRBV7-2	-	TRBJ1-5	-	TGTGCCAGCAGCTTCTCAGACAATCAGCCCCAGCATTTT	CASSFSDNQPQHF
TRBV7-2	once	TRBJ1-4	TRBD1	TGTGCCAGCAGCTTTAAGGGGGCGCCTAATGAAAAACTGTTTTTT	CASSFKGAPNEKLFF
TRBV27	-	TRBJ2-2	-	TGTGCCAGCAGTTTTGGCCTGAACACCGGGGAGCTGTTTTTT	CASSFGLNTGELFF
TRBV12-3/TRBV12-4	-	TRBJ2-2	TRBD2	TGTGCCAGCAGTTTGGGAGGGAGAGGGGAGCTGTTTTTT	CASSLGGRGELFF
TRBV7-9	-	TRBJ2-7	TRBD1	TGTGCCAGCAGCTCCAGGGACAGGTTCTACGAGCAGTACTTC	CASSSRDRFYEQYF
TRBV2	-	TRBJ1-6	-	TGTGCCAGCAGCATCGGAGGGACGAAGAATTCACCCCTCCACTTT	CASSIGGTKNSPLHF
TRBV2	-	TRBJ2-7	TRBD1	TGTGCCAGCAGTGGTCGGACAGGGGACGAGCAGTACTTC	CASSGRTGDEQYF
TRBV2	-	TRBJ2-7	-	TGTGCCAGCAGGAAAACAGGGAATAGGCAGTACTTC	CASRKTGNRQYF
TRBV9	-	TRBJ2-5	-	TGTGCCAGCAGCGTTGACACCGGGAAAGAGACCCAGTACTTC	CASSVDTGKETQYF
TRBV24-1	-	TRBJ2-7	TRBD1	TGTGCCACCAGTGATTTAAGGGACAGCAACGAGCAGTACTTC	CATSDLRDSNEQYF
TRBV6-5	-	TRBJ2-5	-	TGTGCCAGCAGTTACATGGGGGTGAGGGAGACCCAGTACTTC	CASSYMGVRETQYF
TRBV3-1/TRBV3-2	-	TRBJ2-7	-	TGTGCCAGCAGCCCATTGGACAGATCCTACGAGCAGTACTTC	CASSPLDRSYEQYF
TRBV5-1	once	TRBJ2-5	-	TGCGCCAGCAGCTTTTCAGGGGATGAAGAGACCCAGTACTTC	CASSFSGDEETQYF
TRBV7-9	-	TRBJ2-2	TRBD1	TGTGCCAGCAGCTCGGCTCCGGGACAGGGGCACACCGGGGAGCTGTTTTTT	CASSSAPGQGHTGELFF
TRBV19	few	TRBJ1-2	-	TGTGCCAGTAGTATAGGGGGGCCTAACTATGGCTACACCTTC	CASSIGGPNYGYTF
TRBV7-8	-	TRBJ1-5	-	TGTGCCAGCAGTCAAAAGCTCCGGAGGGGTAGCAATCAGCCCCAGCATTTT	CASSQKLRRGSNQPQHF
TRBV13	-	TRBJ2-3	-	TGTGCCAGTACCGATGGAGAAGGTTTCCCAGATACGCAGTATTTT	CASTDGEGFPDTQYF
TRBV4-1	-	TRBJ2-6	-	TGCGCCAGCAGCCTGCGGTGGGCCAACGTCCTGACTTTC	CASSLRWANVLTF
TRBV15	-	TRBJ2-2	TRBD2	TGTGCCACCAGCAGAGATCCCCCGGGAGGCACCGGGGAGCTGTTTTTT	CATSRDPPGGTGELFF
TRBV7-9	-	TRBJ1-2	TRBD1	TGTGCCAGCAGCTTAAGTCCCCAGGGGGTTGGCTACACCTTC	CASSLSPQGVGYTF
TRBV24-1	few	TRBJ1-2	-	TGTGCCACCAGTGCCAGAGGTTCCTATGGCTACACCTTC	CATSARGSYGYTF
TRBV24-1	-	TRBJ2-5	-	TGTGCCACCAGTGATTTGGGCAACCAAGAGACCCAGTACTTC	CATSDLGNQETQYF
TRBV5-1	-	TRBJ1-4	-	TGCGCCAGCAGCTTGAGGGACGGCCTTAATGAAAAACTGTTTTTT	CASSLRDGLNEKLFF
TRBV29-1	-	TRBJ2-5	-	TGCAGCGGTCGGTCGGCGGTTAAAGAGACCCAGTACTTC	CSGRSAVKETQYF
TRBV19	-	TRBJ2-7	-	TGTGCCAGTAGTACGGGACCCCAAACCAACGAGCAGTACTTC	CASSTGPQTNEQYF
TRBV24-1	-	TRBJ1-1	-	TGTGCCACCAGTGATTTCACAAGGGGTACAAACACTGAAGCTTTCTTT	CATSDFTRGTNTEAFF
TRBV19	-	TRBJ2-7	-	TGTGCCAGTAGTATTGCGGCCATGGGACCTGTAGGAGGCGAGCAGTACTTC	CASSIAAMGPVGGEQYF
TRBV7-9	-	TRBJ1-2	-	TGTGCCAGCAGCTTAGGTACTAACTATGGCTACACCTTC	CASSLGTNYGYTF
TRBV6-5	-	TRBJ1-2	-	TGTGCCAGCACCTTTGACCGAAACTATGGCTACACCTTC	CASTFDRNYGYTF
TRBV7-8	-	TRBJ2-7	TRBD1	TGTGCCAGCAGCCACCGCCGGGACAGAACCTACGAGCAGTACTTC	CASSHRRDRTYEQYF
TRBV4-2	-	TRBJ1-1	-	TGTGCCAGCAGATTGGACACGAACACTGAAGCTTTCTTT	CASRLDTNTEAFF
TRBV7-2	-	TRBJ1-1	-	TGTGCCAGCAGCCAGTGGGAGGGGAACACTGAAGCTTTCTTT	CASSQWEGNTEAFF
TRBV27	-	TRBJ1-3	TRBD1	TGTGCCAGCAGCTCTAGACAGGGAAAGGGAAACACCATATATTTT	CASSSRQGKGNTIYF
TRBV7-2	-	TRBJ2-5	TRBD1	TGTGCCAGCAGCTCAAACAGGGGAAAGGAGACCCAGTACTTC	CASSSNRGKETQYF
TRBV9	-	TRBJ2-2	-	TGTGCCAGCAGCCCTCAAGCATATACCGGGGAGCTGTTTTTT	CASSPQAYTGELFF
TRBV20-1	-	TRBJ1-1	-	TGCAGTGCCTCAGACCTTGAAGCTTTCTTT	CSASDLEAFF
TRBV12-5	-	TRBJ2-1	TRBD2	TGTGCTAGTGGTCTCAGCGGGGGTTACAATGAGCAGTTCTTC	CASGLSGGYNEQFF
TRBV5-4	-	TRBJ1-1	-	TGTGCCAGCAGCCTGGCCGGGCCCTTAAGGAACACTGAAGCTTTCTTT	CASSLAGPLRNTEAFF
TRBV24-1	once	TRBJ2-5	-	TGTGCCACCAGTGATGTACGGGGGGCGGGTGAGACCCAGTACTTC	CATSDVRGAGETQYF
TRBV29-1	once	TRBJ2-1	TRBD2	TGCAGCGTTGAACACGGGAGGTGGAATGAGCAGTTCTTC	CSVEHGRWNEQFF
TRBV5-1	-	TRBJ2-1	-	TGCGCCAGCAGCTTGGCGGTCGATTACAATGAGCAGTTCTTC	CASSLAVDYNEQFF
TRBV7-2	few	TRBJ1-2	-	TGTGCCAGCAGCTTAAGGCCCGCAGGGGCCTATGGCTACACCTTC	CASSLRPAGAYGYTF
TRBV29-1	once	TRBJ2-1	TRBD2	TGCAGCGTTAGAACTAGCGGGAGAAAGGGCCGCGATGAGCAGTTCTTC	CSVRTSGRKGRDEQFF
TRBV7-3	-	TRBJ2-7	-	TGTGCCAGCAGCTTAAAGGGACCCCCCGGGGAGCAGTACTTC	CASSLKGPPGEQYF
TRBV6-2/TRBV6-3	-	TRBJ2-7	TRBD1	TGTGCCAGCAGTTATTACGGACAGGGGGCGTACGAGCAGTACTTC	CASSYYGQGAYEQYF
TRBV19	-	TRBJ2-7	-	TGTGCCAGTAGCCGGTCCGGGGGTGAGTCCTACGAGCAGTACTTC	CASSRSGGESYEQYF
TRBV6-2/TRBV6-3	once	TRBJ1-1	-	TGTGCCAGCAGTTACTCTGGGGGCACTGAAGCTTTCTTT	CASSYSGGTEAFF
TRBV5-1	-	TRBJ2-1	TRBD1	TGCGCCAGCAGCCCGGGACAGTTCTCCTACAATGAGCAGTTCTTC	CASSPGQFSYNEQFF
TRBV3-1/TRBV3-2	few	TRBJ1-1	-	TGTGCCAGCAGCCCGCCGGACAGAAAAGCTTTCTTT	CASSPPDRKAFF
TRBV2	-	TRBJ1-2	TRBD1	TGTGCCAGCAGCCCGGACAGGGCCCCCTATGGCTACACCTTC	CASSPDRAPYGYTF
TRBV6-5	-	TRBJ1-2	-	TGTGCCAGCAACCTCGAACGGGGGGGAAACTATGGCTACACCTTC	CASNLERGGNYGYTF